Detailed here is one TCR beta chain. This entry belongs to a study of blood T cell repertoires in COVID-19. Original processing notes: Nucleated cell counts were estimated from reference gene primer amplification. The repertoire was sequenced with immunoSEQ multiplex PCR; TCRdb's copy has only in-frame clones and lacks some. V and J calls and clone size follow that table, whereas D and trimming were derived from the DNA. In the table there are around 130,000 clones, about nine tenths of which are singletons. Trimming took off 4 bases at V and 5 bases at J, with 14 bases between the two ends. CDR3 length equals 14 residues. In germline, CDR1 is MGHRA, CDR2 YSYEKL.

This clonotype originated in a human donor with COVID-19, enrolled during active disease. The donor label of this sample is uncertain. The sequenced sample consisted of peripheral blood. The chain has TRBV4-1 and TRBJ2-5; possible D gene TRBD2, 6 bases. The CDR3 reads CASSPGLIAETQYF. The CDR3 nucleotides are TGCGCCAGCAGCCCGGGACTCATCGCGGAGACCCAGTACTTC.